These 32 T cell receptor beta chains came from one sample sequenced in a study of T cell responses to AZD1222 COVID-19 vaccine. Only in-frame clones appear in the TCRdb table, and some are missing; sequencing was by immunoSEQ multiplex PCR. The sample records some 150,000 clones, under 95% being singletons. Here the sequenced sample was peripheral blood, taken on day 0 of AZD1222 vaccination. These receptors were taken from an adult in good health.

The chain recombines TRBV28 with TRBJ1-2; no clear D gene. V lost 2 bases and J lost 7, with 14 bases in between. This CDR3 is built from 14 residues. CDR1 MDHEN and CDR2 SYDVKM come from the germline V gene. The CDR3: CASSLRETGPGYTF. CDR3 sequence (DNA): TGTGCCAGCAGTTTAAGGGAAACCGGGCCTGGCTACACCTTC.

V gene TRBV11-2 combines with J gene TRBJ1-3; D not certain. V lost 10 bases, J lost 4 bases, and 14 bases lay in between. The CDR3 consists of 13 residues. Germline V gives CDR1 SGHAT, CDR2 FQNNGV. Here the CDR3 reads CATGMGKGNTIYF. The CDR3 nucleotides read TGTGCCACTGGGATGGGGAAGGGAAACACCATATATTTT.

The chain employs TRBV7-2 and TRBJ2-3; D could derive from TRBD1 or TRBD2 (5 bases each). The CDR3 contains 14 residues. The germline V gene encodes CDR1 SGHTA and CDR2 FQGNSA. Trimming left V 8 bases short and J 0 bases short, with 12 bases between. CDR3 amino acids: CASRVGRSTDTQYF. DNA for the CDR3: TGTGCCAGCCGGGTGGGACGGAGCACAGATACGCAGTATTTT.

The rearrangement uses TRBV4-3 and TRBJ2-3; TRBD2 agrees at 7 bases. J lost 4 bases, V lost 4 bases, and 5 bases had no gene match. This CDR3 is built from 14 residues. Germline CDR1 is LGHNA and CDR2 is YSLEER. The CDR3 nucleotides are TGCGCCAGCAGCCTCGCGGGAGCCGCAGATACGCAGTATTTT. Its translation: CASSLAGAADTQYF.

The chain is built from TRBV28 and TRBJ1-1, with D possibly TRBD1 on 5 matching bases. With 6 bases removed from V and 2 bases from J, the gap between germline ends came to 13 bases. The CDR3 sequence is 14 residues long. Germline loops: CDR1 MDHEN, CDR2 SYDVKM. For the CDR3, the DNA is TGTGCCAGCAGCCTAAGGAGGGGCAACACTGAAGCTTTCTTT. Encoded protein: CASSLRRGNTEAFF.

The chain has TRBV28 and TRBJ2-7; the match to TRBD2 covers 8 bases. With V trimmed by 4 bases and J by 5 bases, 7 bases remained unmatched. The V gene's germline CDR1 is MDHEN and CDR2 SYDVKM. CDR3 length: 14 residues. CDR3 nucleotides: TGTGCCAGCAGTTCCCTACTAGCGGCCCACGAGCAGTACTTC. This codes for CASSSLLAAHEQYF. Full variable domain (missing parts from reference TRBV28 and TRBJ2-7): DVKVTQSSRYLVKRTGEKVFLECVQDMDHENMFWYRQDPGLGLRLIYFSYDVKMKEKGDIPEGYSVSREKKERFSLILESASTNQTSMYLCASSSLLAAHEQYFGPGTRLTVT.

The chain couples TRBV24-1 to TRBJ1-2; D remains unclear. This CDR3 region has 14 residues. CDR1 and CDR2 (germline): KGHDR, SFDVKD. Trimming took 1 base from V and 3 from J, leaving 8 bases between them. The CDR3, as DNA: TGTGCCACCAGTGATTTTGGCAGAGACTATGGCTACACCTTC. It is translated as CATSDFGRDYGYTF.

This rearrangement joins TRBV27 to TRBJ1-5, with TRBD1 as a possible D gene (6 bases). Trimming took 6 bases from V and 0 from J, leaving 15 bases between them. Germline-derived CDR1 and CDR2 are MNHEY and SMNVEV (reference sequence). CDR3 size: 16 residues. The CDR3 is CASSRDSGDSNQPQHF. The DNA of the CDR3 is TGTGCCAGCAGCAGAGATTCAGGGGATAGCAATCAGCCCCAGCATTTT.

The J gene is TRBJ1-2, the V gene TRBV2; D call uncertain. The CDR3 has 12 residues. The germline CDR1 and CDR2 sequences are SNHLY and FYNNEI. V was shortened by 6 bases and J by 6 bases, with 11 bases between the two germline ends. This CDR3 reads CASRVGPDGYTF. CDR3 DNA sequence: TGTGCCAGCAGAGTAGGACCCGATGGCTACACCTTC. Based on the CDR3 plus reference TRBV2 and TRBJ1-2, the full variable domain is EPEVTQTPSHQVTQMGQEVILRCVPISNHLYFYWYRQILGQKVEFLVSFYNNEISEKSEIFDDQFSVERPDGSNFTLKIRSTKLEDSAMYFCASRVGPDGYTFGSGTRLTVV.

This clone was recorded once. The chain's CDR3 is CASSLEGRTSYNSPLHF. The CDR3 nucleotides read TGTGCCAGCAGCTTAGAAGGCCGAACCTCCTATAATTCACCCCTCCACTTT. The J gene is TRBJ1-6, the V gene TRBV7-2, with no clear D. Germline-derived CDR1 and CDR2 are SGHTA and FQGNSA. V was pared by 1 base and J by 0 bases, with 10 bases between. CDR3 length: 17 amino acids.

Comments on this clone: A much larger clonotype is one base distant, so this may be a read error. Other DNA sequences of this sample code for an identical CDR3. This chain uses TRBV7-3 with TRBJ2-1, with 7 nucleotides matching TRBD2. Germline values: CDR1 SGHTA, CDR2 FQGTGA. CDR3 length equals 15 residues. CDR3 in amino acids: CASSSHGRKEGEQFF. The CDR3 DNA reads TGCGCCAGCAGCTCCCACGGGAGGAAGGAGGGTGAGCAGTTCTTC.

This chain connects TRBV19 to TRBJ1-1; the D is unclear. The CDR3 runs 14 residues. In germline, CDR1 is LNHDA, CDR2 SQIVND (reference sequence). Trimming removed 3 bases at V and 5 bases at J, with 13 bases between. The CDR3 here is CASSILGRGTEAFF. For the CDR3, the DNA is TGTGCCAGTAGTATTTTGGGCAGAGGGACTGAAGCTTTCTTT.

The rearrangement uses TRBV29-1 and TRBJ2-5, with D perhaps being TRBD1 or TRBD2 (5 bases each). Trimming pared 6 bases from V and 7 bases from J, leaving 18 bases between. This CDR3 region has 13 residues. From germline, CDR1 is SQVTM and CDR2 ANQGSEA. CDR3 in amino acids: CSVVATRGGTQYF. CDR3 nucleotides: TGCAGCGTGGTAGCTACTAGGGGTGGGACCCAGTACTTC.

The DNA for the CDR3 is TGTGCCAGCAGCTTGGAAGGAACCGTCTATAATTCACCCCTCCACTTT. Translation gives CASSLEGTVYNSPLHF. V and J are TRBV5-4 and TRBJ1-6; D is ambiguous. This CDR3 is built from 16 residues. Between the trimmed V and J ends, which lost 0 bases and 3 bases, there was a span of 10 bases. Germline V gene lookup returns CDR1 SGHNT and CDR2 YYREEE (reference sequence).

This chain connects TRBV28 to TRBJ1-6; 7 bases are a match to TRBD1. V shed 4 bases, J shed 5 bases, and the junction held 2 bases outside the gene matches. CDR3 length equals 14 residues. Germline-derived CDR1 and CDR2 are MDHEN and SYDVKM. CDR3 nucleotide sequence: TGTGCCAGCAGTTACGGACAGGATAATTCACCCCTCCACTTT. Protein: CASSYGQDNSPLHF.

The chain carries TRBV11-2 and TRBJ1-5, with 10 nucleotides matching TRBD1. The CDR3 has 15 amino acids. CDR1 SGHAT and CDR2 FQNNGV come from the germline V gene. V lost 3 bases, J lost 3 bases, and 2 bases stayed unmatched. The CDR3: CASSLGQGFNQPQHF. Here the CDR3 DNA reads TGTGCCAGCAGCTTGGGACAGGGGTTCAATCAGCCCCAGCATTTT.

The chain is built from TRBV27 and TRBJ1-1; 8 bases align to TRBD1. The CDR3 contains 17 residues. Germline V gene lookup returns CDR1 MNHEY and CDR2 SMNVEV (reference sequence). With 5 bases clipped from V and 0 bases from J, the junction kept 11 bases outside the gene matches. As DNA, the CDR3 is TGTGCCAGCAGTCCTCGGCAGGGGGCTCCCATGAACACTGAAGCTTTCTTT. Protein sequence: CASSPRQGAPMNTEAFF.

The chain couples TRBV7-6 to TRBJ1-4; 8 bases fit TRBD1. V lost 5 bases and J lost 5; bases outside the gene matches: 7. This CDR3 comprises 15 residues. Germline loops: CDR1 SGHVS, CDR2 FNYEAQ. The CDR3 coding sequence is TGTGCCAGCAGCCCGCGGACAGGGTTGAATGAAAAACTGTTTTTT. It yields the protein CASSPRTGLNEKLFF.

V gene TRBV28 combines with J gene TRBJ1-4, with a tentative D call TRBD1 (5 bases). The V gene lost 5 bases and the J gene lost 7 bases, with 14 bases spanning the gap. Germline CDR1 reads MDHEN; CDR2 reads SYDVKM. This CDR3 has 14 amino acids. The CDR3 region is CASSRGPRGEKLFF. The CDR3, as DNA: TGTGCCAGCAGTCGGGGCCCGAGGGGTGAAAAACTGTTTTTT.

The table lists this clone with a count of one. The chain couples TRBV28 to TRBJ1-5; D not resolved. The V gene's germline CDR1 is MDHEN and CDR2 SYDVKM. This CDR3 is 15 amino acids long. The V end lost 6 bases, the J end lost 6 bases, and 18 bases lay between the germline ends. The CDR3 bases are TGTGCCAGCAGCCCGCGGGTCGGAGTGGGTCAGCCCCAGCATTTT. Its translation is CASSPRVGVGQPQHF.

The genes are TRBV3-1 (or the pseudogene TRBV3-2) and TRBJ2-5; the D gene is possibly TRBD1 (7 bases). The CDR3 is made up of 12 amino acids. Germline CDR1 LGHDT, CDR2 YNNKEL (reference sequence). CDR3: CSSGGPAETQYF. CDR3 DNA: TGTTCGTCAGGGGGGCCTGCGGAGACCCAGTACTTC.

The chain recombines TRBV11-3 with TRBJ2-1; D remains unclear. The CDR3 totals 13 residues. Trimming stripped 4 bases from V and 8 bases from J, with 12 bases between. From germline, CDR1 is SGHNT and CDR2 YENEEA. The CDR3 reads CASSSPVVDEQFF. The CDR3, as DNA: TGTGCCAGCAGCTCCCCGGTGGTTGATGAGCAGTTCTTC.

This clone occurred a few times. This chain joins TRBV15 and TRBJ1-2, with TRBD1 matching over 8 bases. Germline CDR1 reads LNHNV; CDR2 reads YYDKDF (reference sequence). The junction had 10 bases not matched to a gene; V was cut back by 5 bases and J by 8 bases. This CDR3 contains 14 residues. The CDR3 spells CATSAGQGSGGYTF. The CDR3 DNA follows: TGTGCCACCAGCGCCGGACAGGGTTCAGGGGGCTACACCTTC.

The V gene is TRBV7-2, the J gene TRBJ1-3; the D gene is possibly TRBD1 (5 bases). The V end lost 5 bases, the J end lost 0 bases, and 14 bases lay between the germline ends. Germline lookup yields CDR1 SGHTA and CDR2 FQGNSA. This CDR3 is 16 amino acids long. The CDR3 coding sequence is TGTGCCAGCAGCGCAGGACACCGTTTCTCTGGAAACACCATATATTTT. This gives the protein CASSAGHRFSGNTIYF. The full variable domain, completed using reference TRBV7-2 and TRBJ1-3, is GAGVSQSPSNKVTEKGKDVELRCDPISGHTALYWYRQSLGQGLEFLIYFQGNSAPDKSGLPSDRFSAERTGGSVSTLTIQRTQQEDSAVYLCASSAGHRFSGNTIYFGEGSWLTVV.

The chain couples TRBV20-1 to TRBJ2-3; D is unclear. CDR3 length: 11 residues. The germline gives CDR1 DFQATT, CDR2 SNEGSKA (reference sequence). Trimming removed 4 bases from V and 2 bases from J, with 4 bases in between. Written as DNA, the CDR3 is TGCAGTGCTACAATCACAGATACGCAGTATTTT. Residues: CSATITDTQYF.

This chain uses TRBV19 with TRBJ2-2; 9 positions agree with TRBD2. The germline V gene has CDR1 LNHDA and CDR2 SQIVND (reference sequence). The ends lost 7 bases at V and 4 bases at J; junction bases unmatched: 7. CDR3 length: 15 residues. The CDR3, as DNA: TGTGCCAGTAAGGGAGCGGGAGGAACCACCGGGGAGCTGTTTTTT. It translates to CASKGAGGTTGELFF.

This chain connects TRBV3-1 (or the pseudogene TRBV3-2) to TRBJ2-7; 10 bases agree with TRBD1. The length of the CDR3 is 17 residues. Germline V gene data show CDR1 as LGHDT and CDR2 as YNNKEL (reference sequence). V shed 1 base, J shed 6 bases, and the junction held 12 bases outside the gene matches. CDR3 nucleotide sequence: TGTGCCAGCAGCCAAGTTCTGTGGGCGGGACAGGGGTCCGAGCAGTACTTC. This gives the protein CASSQVLWAGQGSEQYF.

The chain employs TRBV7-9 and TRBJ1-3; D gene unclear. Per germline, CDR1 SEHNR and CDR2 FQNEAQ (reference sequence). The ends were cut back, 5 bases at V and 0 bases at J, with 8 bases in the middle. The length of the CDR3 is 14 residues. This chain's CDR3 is CASSPQASGNTIYF. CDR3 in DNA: TGTGCCAGCAGCCCCCAGGCCTCTGGAAACACCATATATTTT.

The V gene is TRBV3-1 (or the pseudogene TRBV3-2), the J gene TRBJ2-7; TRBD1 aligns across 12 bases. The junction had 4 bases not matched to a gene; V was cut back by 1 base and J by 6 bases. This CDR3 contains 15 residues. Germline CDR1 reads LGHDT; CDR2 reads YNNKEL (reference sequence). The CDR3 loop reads CASSQAGTGGREQYF. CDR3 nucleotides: TGTGCCAGCAGCCAAGCCGGGACAGGGGGCCGCGAGCAGTACTTC.

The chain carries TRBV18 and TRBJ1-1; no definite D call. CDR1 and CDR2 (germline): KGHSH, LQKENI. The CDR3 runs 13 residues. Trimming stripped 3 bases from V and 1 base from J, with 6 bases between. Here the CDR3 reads CASSPGENTEAFF. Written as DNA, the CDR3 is TGTGCCAGCTCACCCGGAGAGAACACTGAAGCTTTCTTT.

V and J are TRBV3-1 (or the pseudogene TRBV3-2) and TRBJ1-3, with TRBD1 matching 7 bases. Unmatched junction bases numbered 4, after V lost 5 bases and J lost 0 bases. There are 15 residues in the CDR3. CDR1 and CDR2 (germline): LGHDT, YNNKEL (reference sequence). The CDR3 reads CASSVGTASGNTIYF. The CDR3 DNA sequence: TGTGCCAGCAGCGTCGGGACAGCCTCTGGAAACACCATATATTTT.

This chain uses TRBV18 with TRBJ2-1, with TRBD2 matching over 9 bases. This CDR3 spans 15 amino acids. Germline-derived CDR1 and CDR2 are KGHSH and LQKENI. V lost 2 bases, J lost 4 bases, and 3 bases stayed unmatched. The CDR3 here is CASSPELAGYNEQFF. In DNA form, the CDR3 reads TGTGCCAGCTCACCAGAGCTAGCGGGGTACAATGAGCAGTTCTTC.